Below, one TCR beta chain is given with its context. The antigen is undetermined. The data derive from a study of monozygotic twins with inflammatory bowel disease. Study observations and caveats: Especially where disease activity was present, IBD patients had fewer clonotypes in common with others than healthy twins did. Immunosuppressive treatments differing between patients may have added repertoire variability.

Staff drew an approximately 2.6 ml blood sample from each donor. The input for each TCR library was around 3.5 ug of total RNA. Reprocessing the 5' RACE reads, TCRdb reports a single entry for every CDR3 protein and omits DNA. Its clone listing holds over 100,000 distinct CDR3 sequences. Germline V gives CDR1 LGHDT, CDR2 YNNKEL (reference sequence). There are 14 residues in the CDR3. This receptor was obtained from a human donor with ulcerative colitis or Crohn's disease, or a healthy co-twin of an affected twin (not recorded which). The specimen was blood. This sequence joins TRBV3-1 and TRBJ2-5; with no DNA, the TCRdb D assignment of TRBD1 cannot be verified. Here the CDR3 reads CASSQDGGQETQYF.